The 17 T cell receptor beta chains in this list originate from one sample, sequenced in a study of CD8 T cells in Susac syndrome. Random hexamers were used to reverse transcribe roughly 0.45 to 1 ug of RNA. TCRdb re-analysed the immunoSEQ multiplex PCR reads in MiXCR, keeping a single row per CDR3 protein. Of around 180,000 distinct CDR3 sequences in the sample, 95% were seen once. The sequenced sample was CD8+ T cells from PBMCs. These TCRs come from a human donor with multiple sclerosis.

This chain links TRBV12-3 or TRBV12-4 with TRBJ2-7; no clear D. This CDR3 comprises 14 residues. V lost 3 bases, J lost 2 bases, and 11 bases lay in between. In nucleotides, the CDR3 is TGTGCCAGCAGTTTCGTTCTCTCAACCTACGAGCAGTACTTC. This gives the protein CASSFVLSTYEQYF.

The J gene is TRBJ1-5, the V gene TRBV28, with D hard to call. Germline CDR1 and CDR2: MDHEN and SYDVKM. V lost 6 bases, J lost 4 bases, and 16 bases lay in between. The CDR3 spans 15 residues. This CDR3 reads CASSRTEQRNQPQHF. The CDR3 region has the DNA TGTGCCAGCAGCCGGACCGAACAGCGAAATCAGCCCCAGCATTTT.

This chain uses TRBV13 with TRBJ2-5; D tentatively reads TRBD1 or TRBD2 (5 bases each). V was cut by 4 bases and J by 5 bases, with 14 bases left in between. The CDR3 spans 14 residues. The V gene's germline CDR1 is PRHDT and CDR2 FYEKMQ (reference sequence). Here the CDR3 DNA reads TGTGCCAGCAGCTCGCCCGGGGCGCTTGAGACCCAGTACTTC. Translated: CASSSPGALETQYF.

The chain is built from TRBV7-8 and TRBJ1-5, with 10 bases lining up with TRBD1. Germline CDR1 reads SGHVS; CDR2 reads FQNEAQ. Germline trimming cut 5 bases from V and 4 bases from J; bases unmatched to any gene: 2. This CDR3 contains 14 residues. CDR3 DNA: TGTGCCAGCAGCGGGGGACAGGGGAATCAGCCCCAGCATTTT. Its translation is CASSGGQGNQPQHF.

The chain couples TRBV6-4 to TRBJ1-1; D unclear. The CDR3 length is 13 residues. The V end lost 0 bases, the J end lost 4 bases, and 6 bases lay between the germline ends. CDR1 MRHNA and CDR2 SNTAGT come from the germline V gene. The CDR3 region is CASSDSASTEAFF. In nucleotides, the CDR3 is TGTGCCAGCAGTGACTCGGCAAGCACTGAAGCTTTCTTT.

The chain couples TRBV7-9 to TRBJ2-1, with D possibly TRBD1 on 5 matching bases. V gave up 3 bases and J gave up 5 bases, with 14 bases separating them. The germline V gene has CDR1 SEHNR and CDR2 FQNEAQ (reference sequence). The CDR3 is 15 amino acids. DNA for the CDR3: TGTGCCAGCAGCTTGGGGCAGTCGAGCGACAATGAGCAGTTCTTC. Its protein is CASSLGQSSDNEQFF.

The gene calls are TRBV2 and TRBJ2-1; a weak D match, TRBD2 (6 bases). The V end lost 11 bases, the J end lost 3 bases, and 14 bases lay between the germline ends. The length of the CDR3 is 13 residues. The germline V gene has CDR1 SNHLY and CDR2 FYNNEI. CDR3 coding DNA: TGTGCCCACCAGAGGCGGGGCTACAATGAGCAGTTCTTC. It yields the protein CAHQRRGYNEQFF.

The V gene is TRBV5-1, the J gene TRBJ2-3; 8 bases are a match to TRBD2. This CDR3 spans 15 amino acids. Germline V gene lookup returns CDR1 SGHRS and CDR2 YFSETQ. With V trimmed by 4 bases and J by 6 bases, 10 bases remained unmatched. The CDR3 nucleotides read TGCGCCAGCAGCCTGGCCAGCGGGGGAATCGATACGCAGTATTTT. It translates to CASSLASGGIDTQYF. Full variable domain (rest looked up from reference TRBV5-1 and TRBJ2-3): KAGVTQTPRYLIKTRGQQVTLSCSPISGHRSVSWYQQTPGQGLQFLFEYFSETQRNKGNFPGRFSGRQFSNSRSEMNVSTLELGDSALYLCASSLASGGIDTQYFGPGTRLTVL.

The genes are TRBV7-9 and TRBJ2-2; no clear D gene. From germline, CDR1 is SEHNR and CDR2 FQNEAQ (reference sequence). Trimming took 1 base from V and 7 from J, leaving 4 bases between them. This CDR3 comprises 12 residues. This CDR3 is CASSLGVGELFF. The CDR3 DNA reads TGTGCCAGCAGCTTAGGAGTCGGGGAGCTGTTTTTT. Variable domain in full (rest from reference TRBV7-9 and TRBJ2-2): DTGVSQNPRHKITKRGQNVTFRCDPISEHNRLYWYRQTLGQGPEFLTYFQNEAQLEKSRLLSDRFSAERPKGSFSTLEIQRTEQGDSAMYLCASSLGVGELFFGEGSRLTVL.

The chain uses TRBV27 and TRBJ2-7; 7 nucleotides align to TRBD1. Germline loops: CDR1 MNHEY, CDR2 SMNVEV (reference sequence). The CDR3 has 13 amino acids. Germline trimming cut 5 bases from V and 7 bases from J; bases unmatched to any gene: 8. The CDR3 region is CASSRGQAIEQYF. The CDR3 region has the DNA TGTGCCAGCAGTCGCGGACAGGCCATTGAGCAGTACTTC.

This chain connects TRBV2 to TRBJ1-1, with a possible D match to TRBD1 (6 bases). Between the trimmed V and J ends, which lost 7 bases and 4 bases, there was a span of 16 bases. This CDR3 comprises 14 residues. The germline CDR1 and CDR2 sequences are SNHLY and FYNNEI. CDR3 residues: CASIEGGGFTEAFF. The CDR3 bases are TGTGCCAGCATCGAGGGCGGGGGCTTCACTGAAGCTTTCTTT.

The V call is TRBV9, the J call TRBJ2-1; 9 bases align to TRBD2. V trimming: 1 base; J trimming: 5 bases; junction bases outside the gene matches: 7. The CDR3 loop spans 16 amino acids. CDR1 and CDR2 from the germline V gene are SGDLS and YYNGEE. CDR3 loop: CASSVLGRGGHNEQFF. The CDR3, as DNA: TGTGCCAGCAGCGTACTAGGGCGGGGGGGCCACAATGAGCAGTTCTTC.

The CDR3 reads CASSLEGHYEQYF. For the CDR3, the DNA is TGTGCCAGCAGCTTAGAGGGACACTACGAGCAGTACTTC. The chain links TRBV7-6 to TRBJ2-7, with D perhaps TRBD1 (6 bases). The germline CDR1 and CDR2 sequences are SGHVS and FNYEAQ. The CDR3 sequence is 13 residues long. V lost 1 base and J lost 3, with 7 bases in between. Combining the CDR3 with reference TRBV7-6 and TRBJ2-7 gives the whole variable domain GAGVSQSPRYKVTKRGQDVALRCDPISGHVSLYWYRQALGQGPEFLTYFNYEAQQDKSGLPNDRFSAERPEGSISTLTIQRTEQRDSAMYRCASSLEGHYEQYFGPGTRLTVT.

The chain links TRBV29-1 to TRBJ1-2; TRBD1 matches at 7 bases. J gave up 7 bases and V 7 bases, and 9 bases lay outside the gene matches. Germline values: CDR1 SQVTM, CDR2 ANQGSEA. The CDR3 has 12 residues. Here the CDR3 reads CSARQGGIGYTF. In nucleotides, the CDR3 is TGCAGCGCAAGACAGGGTGGGATTGGCTACACCTTC.

This rearrangement joins TRBV27 to TRBJ1-1; 7 bases are a match to TRBD1. Germline trimming cut 6 bases from V and 5 bases from J; bases unmatched to any gene: 12. CDR3 length: 15 amino acids. Germline V lookup: CDR1 MNHEY, CDR2 SMNVEV (reference sequence). CDR3 nucleotides: TGTGCCAGCAGGCCATCGAGAACAGGGGTGACTGAAGCTTTCTTT. Translated, it gives CASRPSRTGVTEAFF.

This chain joins TRBV15 and TRBJ2-1; D not certain. CDR1 and CDR2 from the germline V gene are LNHNV and YYDKDF (reference sequence). The CDR3 is 14 residues long. Trimming pared 5 bases from V and 3 bases from J, leaving 11 bases between. The CDR3 loop is CATSPRDDYNEQFF. The CDR3 bases are TGTGCCACCAGCCCACGTGACGACTACAATGAGCAGTTCTTC.

CDR3 nucleotide sequence: TGCGCCAGCAGCTATGGGACAGGGGGCGGTGAAAAACTGTTTTTT. It codes for CASSYGTGGGEKLFF. The rearrangement joins TRBV5-1 to TRBJ1-4; 12 bases align to TRBD1. Germline values: CDR1 SGHRS, CDR2 YFSETQ. Trimming took 3 bases from V and 7 from J; bases not matched to a gene: 4. This CDR3 spans 15 amino acids.